The entry below gives a single T cell receptor beta chain sequence along with its context. Antigen specificity is unknown. The sample comes from a study of blood T cells in healthy people across ages. Notes on the study in general: Higher diversity and more naive CD4+ cells were features of long-lived donors, compared to aged donors.

The use of a sample-barcoded 5' primer and a J-beta primer mix characterized a second PCR of about 7 to 12 cycles. TCRdb re-called the 5' RACE reads through MiXCR, storing one row per CDR3 protein. The sample contains hundreds of thousands of distinct CDR3 sequences, under 45% of which appear only once. The draw of peripheral blood yielded ten milliliters from each donor. Germline values: CDR1 DFQATT, CDR2 SNEGSKA (reference sequence). The CDR3 is 13 residues long. V was shortened by 0 bases and J by 6 bases, with 9 bases between the two germline ends. This sequence joins TRBV20-1 and TRBJ1-5; D may be TRBD1 (6 bases). Sequenced: blood. This clonotype was obtained from a man aged 60 to 75 in good health. The CDR3 coding sequence is TGCAGTGCTAGAGAAGGGGGGTCTCAGCCCCAGCATTTT. Its protein product is CSAREGGSQPQHF.